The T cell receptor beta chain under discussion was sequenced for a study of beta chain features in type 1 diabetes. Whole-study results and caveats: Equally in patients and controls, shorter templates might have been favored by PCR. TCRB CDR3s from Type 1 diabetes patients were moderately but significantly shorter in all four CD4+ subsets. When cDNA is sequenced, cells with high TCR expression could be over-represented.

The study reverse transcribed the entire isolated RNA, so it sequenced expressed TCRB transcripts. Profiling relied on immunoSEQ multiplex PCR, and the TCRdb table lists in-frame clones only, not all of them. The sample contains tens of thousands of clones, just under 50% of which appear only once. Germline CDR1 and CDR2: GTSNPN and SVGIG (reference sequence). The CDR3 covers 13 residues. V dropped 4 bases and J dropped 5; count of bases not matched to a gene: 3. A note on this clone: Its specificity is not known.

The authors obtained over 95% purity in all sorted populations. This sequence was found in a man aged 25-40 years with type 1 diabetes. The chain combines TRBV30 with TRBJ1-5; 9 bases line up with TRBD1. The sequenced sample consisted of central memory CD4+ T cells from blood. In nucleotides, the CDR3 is TGTGCCTGGACCCGACAGGGGGATCAGCCCCAGCATTTT. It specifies CAWTRQGDQPQHF.